Reported below is one T cell receptor (beta chain). Its antigen remains unknown. A read error is possible here, since a much larger clone lies one base away. This entry is derived from a study of blood T cells in healthy people across ages. Study in general: Every two T cells gave about one barcoded beta molecule via template switching. Study-level findings and limits: Unsorted PBMC material precluded a definitive naive versus antigen-experienced comparison.

After removal of 6 bases from V and 7 bases from J, the junction contained 13 bases not matched to a gene. CDR3 length: 15 amino acids. Germline CDR1 is SGHKS and CDR2 is YYEKEE (reference sequence). Combining a sample-barcoded 5' primer with a J-beta primer mix, a second PCR ran for roughly 7 to 12 cycles. MiXCR, run by TCRdb on the 5' RACE reads, gives a single entry per CDR3 protein. The sample contains about 690,000 distinct CDR3 sequences, roughly 41% of which appear only once. Specimen: blood. V and J are TRBV5-5 and TRBJ1-2, with 9 bases aligning to TRBD1. The origin of this receptor is a man older than 75 in good health. CDR3 amino acids: CASNSQAGTGFGYTF. In DNA, the CDR3 is TGTGCCAGCAACTCTCAGGCCGGGACAGGGTTTGGCTACACCTTC.